These T cell receptor beta chains were read from a single sample in a study of T and B cells in COVID-19 patients. MiXCR, applied by TCRdb to the multiplex PCR reads, yields one record per CDR3 protein. Of 5,500 to 8,500 distinct CDR3 sequences listed, roughly 20% are singletons. The specimen was blood. These receptor sequences come from a human donor who had recovered from COVID-19. CDR3s include the opening cysteine and the closing phenylalanine or tryptophan. The D gene is left open where the match is weak. Clone size is stated in some rows and not others, as once, few, many or a class when expanded.

CDR3 length: 14; J gene: TRBJ2-5; V gene: TRBV29-1; clone size: large; D gene: TRBD1; CDR3 protein: CSVGGQGAQETQYF; CDR3 DNA: TGCAGCGTTGGAGGACAGGGGGCCCAAGAGACCCAGTACTTC
CDR3 length: 12; J gene: TRBJ2-3; V gene: TRBV12-3/TRBV12-4; clone size: medium-sized; D gene: .; CDR3 protein: CASSPKPGVPYF; CDR3 DNA: TGTGCCAGCAGTCCGAAACCCGGGGTTCCGTATTTT
CDR3 length: 17; J gene: TRBJ2-3; V gene: TRBV15; clone size: medium-sized; D gene: .; CDR3 protein: CATSRDPRDRNTDTQYF; CDR3 DNA: TGTGCCACCAGCAGAGATCCCCGGGACCGAAACACAGATACGCAGTATTTT
CDR3 length: 16; J gene: TRBJ1-1; V gene: TRBV14; clone size: .; D gene: .; CDR3 protein: CASSHYMGHLNTEAFF; CDR3 DNA: TGTGCCAGCAGTCATTATATGGGACACCTAAACACTGAAGCTTTCTTT
CDR3 length: 17; J gene: TRBJ1-2; V gene: TRBV15; clone size: medium-sized; D gene: TRBD1; CDR3 protein: CATSSDRNRDRDYGYTF; CDR3 DNA: TGTGCCACCAGCTCAGACCGAAACCGGGACAGGGACTATGGCTACACCTTC
CDR3 length: 14; J gene: TRBJ2-1; V gene: TRBV5-5; clone size: medium-sized; D gene: .; CDR3 protein: CASSLRGSYNEQFF; CDR3 DNA: TGTGCCAGCAGCTTAAGGGGTTCCTACAATGAGCAGTTCTTC
CDR3 length: 15; J gene: TRBJ2-7; V gene: TRBV4-2; clone size: .; D gene: TRBD2; CDR3 protein: CASSQETGGPYEQYF; CDR3 DNA: TGTGCCAGCAGCCAAGAGACGGGGGGTCCCTACGAGCAGTACTTC
CDR3 length: 12; J gene: TRBJ2-1; V gene: TRBV30; clone size: medium-sized; D gene: .; CDR3 protein: CAWSRSVGEQFF; CDR3 DNA: TGTGCCTGGAGTCGGTCCGTGGGCGAGCAGTTCTTC
CDR3 length: 12; J gene: TRBJ2-3; V gene: TRBV29-1; clone size: large; D gene: TRBD1; CDR3 protein: CSVEQGADTQYF; CDR3 DNA: TGCAGCGTAGAACAGGGGGCAGATACGCAGTATTTT
CDR3 length: 14; J gene: TRBJ2-7; V gene: TRBV6-5; clone size: medium-sized; D gene: .; CDR3 protein: CASGWGRESYEQYF; CDR3 DNA: TGTGCCAGCGGTTGGGGGCGAGAGTCCTACGAGCAGTACTTC
CDR3 length: 14; J gene: TRBJ1-1; V gene: TRBV7-9; clone size: once; D gene: TRBD1; CDR3 protein: CASRVGQSNTEAFF; CDR3 DNA: TGTGCCAGCAGAGTGGGACAGAGTAACACTGAAGCTTTCTTT
CDR3 length: 11; J gene: TRBJ2-7; V gene: TRBV29-1; clone size: .; D gene: TRBD1; CDR3 protein: CSVAGGYEQYF; CDR3 DNA: TGCAGCGTTGCAGGGGGCTACGAGCAGTACTTC
CDR3 length: 14; J gene: TRBJ2-7; V gene: TRBV7-9; clone size: few; D gene: .; CDR3 protein: CASSLAHGAGEQYF; CDR3 DNA: TGTGCCAGCAGCTTAGCGCACGGGGCGGGCGAGCAGTACTTC
CDR3 length: 15; J gene: TRBJ1-6; V gene: TRBV4-1; clone size: once; D gene: .; CDR3 protein: CASSPTGLINSPLHF; CDR3 DNA: TGCGCCAGCAGTCCCACGGGGCTGATCAATTCACCCCTCCACTTT
CDR3 length: 15; J gene: TRBJ2-7; V gene: TRBV6-1; clone size: medium-sized; D gene: TRBD1; CDR3 protein: CASRRGTGEIYEQYF; CDR3 DNA: TGTGCCAGCAGGAGGGGGACAGGGGAGATCTACGAGCAGTACTTC
CDR3 length: 16; J gene: TRBJ2-5; V gene: TRBV5-4; clone size: once; D gene: .; CDR3 protein: CASSSYRGGGRETQYF; CDR3 DNA: TGTGCCAGCAGCTCCTACAGGGGTGGGGGGCGGGAGACCCAGTACTTC
CDR3 length: 13; J gene: TRBJ2-1; V gene: TRBV10-3; clone size: many; D gene: .; CDR3 protein: CASSQGTIDEQFF; CDR3 DNA: TGTGCCTCCAGCCAGGGTACTATCGATGAGCAGTTCTTC
CDR3 length: 13; J gene: TRBJ1-1; V gene: TRBV5-1; clone size: .; D gene: .; CDR3 protein: CASSQSGNTEAFF; CDR3 DNA: TGCGCCAGCAGCCAATCGGGGAACACTGAAGCTTTCTTT
CDR3 length: 15; J gene: TRBJ1-2; V gene: TRBV10-3; clone size: .; D gene: .; CDR3 protein: CAISEVKDGHYGYTF; CDR3 DNA: TGTGCCATCAGTGAGGTTAAAGACGGACACTATGGCTACACCTTC
CDR3 length: 15; J gene: TRBJ2-5; V gene: TRBV20-1; clone size: few; D gene: .; CDR3 protein: CSATGITSSGETQYF; CDR3 DNA: TGCAGTGCTACCGGGATAACCTCTTCGGGGGAGACCCAGTACTTC
CDR3 length: 15; J gene: TRBJ2-1; V gene: TRBV12-3/TRBV12-4; clone size: .; D gene: .; CDR3 protein: CASSSGRGGGPEQFF; CDR3 DNA: TGTGCCAGCAGTTCAGGGAGGGGGGGGGGCCCTGAGCAGTTCTTC
CDR3 length: 16; J gene: TRBJ2-7; V gene: TRBV6-4; clone size: many; D gene: TRBD1; CDR3 protein: CASRARPGQENYEQYF; CDR3 DNA: TGTGCCAGCAGGGCGCGCCCGGGACAGGAGAACTACGAGCAGTACTTC
CDR3 length: 14; J gene: TRBJ2-3; V gene: TRBV2; clone size: few; D gene: .; CDR3 protein: CASSLRGAADTQYF; CDR3 DNA: TGTGCCAGCAGTCTCAGGGGGGCCGCCGATACGCAGTATTTT
CDR3 length: 15; J gene: TRBJ2-2; V gene: TRBV29-1; clone size: .; D gene: .; CDR3 protein: CSVFPLSGNTGELFF; CDR3 DNA: TGCAGCGTCTTTCCCCTCAGCGGTAACACCGGGGAGCTGTTTTTT
CDR3 length: 14; J gene: TRBJ1-1; V gene: TRBV12-5; clone size: once; D gene: TRBD1; CDR3 protein: CASGSGQANTEAFF; CDR3 DNA: TGTGCTAGTGGTTCCGGACAGGCGAACACTGAAGCTTTCTTT
CDR3 length: 15; J gene: TRBJ2-3; V gene: TRBV7-2; clone size: few; D gene: TRBD1; CDR3 protein: CASSPLTGLIDTQYF; CDR3 DNA: TGTGCCAGCAGCCCCCTGACAGGGTTGATAGATACGCAGTATTTT
CDR3 length: 17; J gene: TRBJ1-2; V gene: TRBV5-1; clone size: .; D gene: TRBD1; CDR3 protein: CASSLAAGTGTNYGYTF; CDR3 DNA: TGCGCCAGCAGCTTGGCAGCCGGGACAGGCACTAACTATGGCTACACCTTC
CDR3 length: 13; J gene: TRBJ2-1; V gene: TRBV5-1; clone size: medium-sized; D gene: .; CDR3 protein: CASSLLVGNEQFF; CDR3 DNA: TGCGCCAGCAGCCTGCTTGTGGGGAATGAGCAGTTCTTC
CDR3 length: 16; J gene: TRBJ2-3; V gene: TRBV5-1; clone size: .; D gene: TRBD1; CDR3 protein: CASSFNRGLSTDTQYF; CDR3 DNA: TGCGCCAGCAGCTTTAACAGGGGGCTGAGCACAGATACGCAGTATTTT
CDR3 length: 14; J gene: TRBJ2-2; V gene: TRBV7-2; clone size: few; D gene: .; CDR3 protein: CASSIDSGTGELFF; CDR3 DNA: TGTGCCAGCAGCATAGACAGCGGTACCGGGGAGCTGTTTTTT
CDR3 length: 13; J gene: TRBJ1-2; V gene: TRBV28; clone size: few; D gene: TRBD1; CDR3 protein: CASTSGQGGGYTF; CDR3 DNA: TGTGCCAGCACCTCGGGACAGGGGGGGGGCTACACCTTC
CDR3 length: 13; J gene: TRBJ2-1; V gene: TRBV19; clone size: medium-sized; D gene: TRBD2; CDR3 protein: CASSTGLVNEQFF; CDR3 DNA: TGTGCCAGTAGTACGGGACTAGTCAATGAGCAGTTCTTC
CDR3 length: 11; J gene: TRBJ1-1; V gene: TRBV6-5; clone size: many; D gene: .; CDR3 protein: CASSRNTEAFF; CDR3 DNA: TGTGCCAGCAGCCGGAACACTGAAGCTTTCTTT
CDR3 length: 15; J gene: TRBJ2-2; V gene: TRBV27; clone size: medium-sized; D gene: .; CDR3 protein: CASSLGFINTGELFF; CDR3 DNA: TGTGCCAGCAGCTTAGGGTTTATTAACACCGGGGAGCTGTTTTTT
CDR3 length: 16; J gene: TRBJ1-2; V gene: TRBV10-3; clone size: .; D gene: .; CDR3 protein: CAISDSTEEKFYGYTF; CDR3 DNA: TGTGCCATTTCAGATTCGACAGAGGAAAAATTCTATGGCTACACCTTC
CDR3 length: 14; J gene: TRBJ2-7; V gene: TRBV29-1; clone size: .; D gene: TRBD2; CDR3 protein: CSVGGGSLSYEQYF; CDR3 DNA: TGCAGCGTTGGGGGGGGGTCTTTATCCTACGAGCAGTACTTC